This is a list of T cell receptor beta chains from one sample in a study of monozygotic twins with inflammatory bowel disease. TCRdb reprocessed the 5' RACE reads and keeps a single row for each CDR3 protein, giving no DNA. The table lists 330,000 or so distinct CDR3 sequences. Sequencing was done on a sample of blood. These receptors all stem from a human donor with ulcerative colitis or Crohn's disease, or a healthy co-twin of an affected twin (not recorded which). CDR3s include the opening cysteine and the closing phenylalanine or tryptophan.

v_call: TRBV6-1
j_call: TRBJ1-2
cdr3_aa: CASSDNRDRVNRYYGYTF

v_call: TRBV5-1
j_call: TRBJ2-5
cdr3_aa: CASSPGRHQETQYF

v_call: TRBV18
j_call: TRBJ2-2
cdr3_aa: CASSPPGQGSGTGELFF

v_call: TRBV2
j_call: TRBJ2-1
cdr3_aa: CASRERTSGDLNEQFF

v_call: TRBV5-4
j_call: TRBJ2-2
cdr3_aa: CASREGGHGTGELFF

v_call: TRBV5-1
j_call: TRBJ1-5
cdr3_aa: CASSLEGQEGQPQHF

v_call: TRBV6-1
j_call: TRBJ2-7
cdr3_aa: CASSKPGQGFREQYF

v_call: TRBV24-1
j_call: TRBJ2-1
cdr3_aa: CATKGYGDEQFF

v_call: TRBV20-1
j_call: TRBJ2-3
cdr3_aa: CSARGGSTDTQYF

v_call: TRBV7-8
j_call: TRBJ2-7
cdr3_aa: CASSGHTTRNLRIAQYF

v_call: TRBV5-1
j_call: TRBJ2-1
cdr3_aa: CASSLVQGVNEQFF

v_call: TRBV5-1
j_call: TRBJ2-7
cdr3_aa: CASSYPPGQGNEQYF

v_call: TRBV5-1
j_call: TRBJ2-3
cdr3_aa: CASSQDPWRGTDTQYF

v_call: TRBV10-3
j_call: TRBJ2-1
cdr3_aa: CAIRGGNPSLYNEQFF

v_call: TRBV28
j_call: TRBJ2-1
cdr3_aa: CASSPSAGGRNEQFF

v_call: TRBV7-2
j_call: TRBJ2-1
cdr3_aa: CASSSSGAYNEQFF

v_call: TRBV2
j_call: TRBJ1-2
cdr3_aa: CASRERFRDGYTF

v_call: TRBV7-6
j_call: TRBJ2-7
cdr3_aa: CASSLGAPHRERFYEQYF

v_call: TRBV6-5
j_call: TRBJ2-5
cdr3_aa: CASSYGAQGLQETQYF

v_call: TRBV25-1
j_call: TRBJ1-2
cdr3_aa: CASSHRQGGYGYTF

v_call: TRBV7-2
j_call: TRBJ2-1
cdr3_aa: CASSSAPGGALVNEQFF

v_call: TRBV20-1
j_call: TRBJ2-3
cdr3_aa: CSASGQAGGTDTQYF

v_call: TRBV20-1
j_call: TRBJ2-7
cdr3_aa: CSASSLQVPYEQYF

v_call: TRBV6-2/TRBV6-3
j_call: TRBJ2-7
cdr3_aa: CASSYSTSPSPGRGFSYEQYF

v_call: TRBV7-9
j_call: TRBJ1-4
cdr3_aa: CASSEGLTNEKLFF

v_call: TRBV6-1
j_call: TRBJ2-1
cdr3_aa: CASSTPGPREQFF

v_call: TRBV6-1
j_call: TRBJ2-5
cdr3_aa: CASNGGRAWETQYF

v_call: TRBV9
j_call: TRBJ2-2
cdr3_aa: CASSVPQGNTGELFF

v_call: TRBV2
j_call: TRBJ2-3
cdr3_aa: CASSEGVLGLTDTQYF

v_call: TRBV20-1
j_call: TRBJ2-7
cdr3_aa: CSARDRLIRDEQYF

v_call: TRBV10-2
j_call: TRBJ1-1
cdr3_aa: CASRTYRDHTEAFF

v_call: TRBV12-3/TRBV12-4
j_call: TRBJ1-3
cdr3_aa: CASSSRGGNTIYF

v_call: TRBV12-3/TRBV12-4
j_call: TRBJ1-1
cdr3_aa: CASTSSYRGSEAFF

v_call: TRBV5-1
j_call: TRBJ2-3
cdr3_aa: CASSNGRSGDTQYF

v_call: TRBV6-5
j_call: TRBJ2-3
cdr3_aa: CASSSRTGTSGGAPDTQYF

v_call: TRBV28
j_call: TRBJ2-5
cdr3_aa: CASRPTAQGTQYF

v_call: TRBV20-1
j_call: TRBJ1-1
cdr3_aa: CSAREPAFGAFF